This entry lists 2 T cell receptor beta chains sequenced from one sample in a study of T cell repertoires in aging, cancer and after chemotherapy. Peripheral blood genomic DNA, not sorted cells or RNA, was the template. A mixed TRB-A/B primer pool amplified rearranged TRB by multiplex touch-down PCR. TCRdb passed the multiplex PCR reads through MiXCR, listing each CDR3 protein once. The sample consists of approximately 1,800 distinct CDR3 sequences, around 28% of them appearing once. Material for sequencing was blood. The receptors shown here come from a human donor with a blood cancer. The donor label of this sample is uncertain.

The chain combines TRBV14 with TRBJ2-2, with D unresolved. This CDR3 is 15 amino acids long. Trimming took 5 bases from V and 4 from J, leaving 14 bases between them. The germline CDR1 and CDR2 sequences are SGHDN and FVKESK. CDR3 protein: CASSTRALGTGELFF. In DNA, the CDR3 is TGTGCCAGCAGCACTCGGGCCCTCGGCACCGGGGAGCTGTTTTTT.

This clonotype was picked up a small number of times. The chain links TRBV27 to TRBJ2-6; tentative D call: TRBD2 (6 bases). The CDR3 covers 15 residues. The germline V gene encodes CDR1 MNHEY and CDR2 SMNVEV (reference sequence). Trimming left V 5 bases short and J 2 bases short, with 10 bases between. DNA of the CDR3: TGTGCCAGCAGTCCCAGGGAGGCTGGGGCCAACGTCCTGACTTTC. Protein product: CASSPREAGANVLTF.